These 16 T cell receptor beta chains were sequenced from one sample in a study of blood T cell repertoires in COVID-19. Clones were sequenced by immunoSEQ multiplex PCR, and TCRdb holds only the in-frame ones, with some missing. This table holds approximately 63,000 clones, about 90% found once. Sequenced sample: peripheral blood. The receptors come from a woman of 80 years or more with active COVID-19.

This clone was seen repeatedly, ten times or more. The V and J genes are TRBV2 and TRBJ2-1; 8 nucleotides match TRBD2. Germline V CDR1 and CDR2: SNHLY, FYNNEI. This CDR3 has 12 residues. After removal of 8 bases from V and 7 bases from J, the junction contained 4 bases not matched to a gene. The CDR3 protein is CASASGLNEQFF. The CDR3 region has the DNA TGTGCCAGCGCTAGCGGGCTTAATGAGCAGTTCTTC.

The chain joins TRBV4-2 to TRBJ1-1, with a possible D match to TRBD1 (6 bases). V lost 0 bases and J lost 0, with 11 bases in between. CDR1 and CDR2 (germline): LGHNA, YNFKEQ. The CDR3 length is 16 residues. CDR3 sequence: CASSQDPGQMNTEAFF. CDR3 nucleotides: TGTGCCAGCAGCCAAGATCCAGGACAGATGAACACTGAAGCTTTCTTT.

V usage is TRBV28 and J usage is TRBJ2-3; D not certain. V lost 4 bases to trimming and J lost 5 bases, with 13 bases between them. The CDR3 is made up of 14 amino acids. The V gene's germline CDR1 is MDHEN and CDR2 SYDVKM. The CDR3 nucleotides are TGTGCCAGCAGTTCCCACTTCTCCGGAGATACGCAGTATTTT. This encodes CASSSHFSGDTQYF.

The table lists this clone with a count of one. V is TRBV2 and J is TRBJ2-4; D is possibly TRBD2 (5 bases). The CDR3 sequence is 18 residues long. In germline, CDR1 is SNHLY, CDR2 FYNNEI. V was clipped by 5 bases and J by 1 base, with 21 bases between them. Written as DNA, the CDR3 is TGTGCCAGCAGTTATAGTACTAGAATCCGGACCGCCAAAAACATTCAGTACTTC. The encoded protein is CASSYSTRIRTAKNIQYF.

The chain couples TRBV5-4 to TRBJ2-6; D uncertain. This CDR3 region has 16 residues. The germline V gene has CDR1 SGHNT and CDR2 YYREEE (reference sequence). The ends were cut back, 2 bases at V and 0 bases at J, with 9 bases in the middle. The CDR3 loop reads CASSLRRYSGANVLTF. The CDR3 nucleotides are TGTGCCAGCAGCTTACGGCGGTACTCTGGGGCCAACGTCCTGACTTTC.

This chain links TRBV6-5 with TRBJ1-6, with D perhaps matching TRBD1 (6 bases). The CDR3 totals 12 residues. Per the germline V gene, CDR1 is MNHEY and CDR2 is SVGAGI. V lost 6 bases and J lost 10, with 10 bases in between. CDR3 DNA sequence: TGTGCCAGCAGAGGGAGGGGGTCACCCCTCCACTTT. It yields the protein CASRGRGSPLHF.

The rearrangement uses TRBV19 and TRBJ1-2; 9 positions agree with TRBD1. Germline V lookup: CDR1 LNHDA, CDR2 SQIVND (reference sequence). CDR3 length equals 15 residues. With V trimmed by 5 bases and J by 5 bases, 9 bases remained unmatched. The CDR3 coding sequence is TGTGCCAGTAGTCCGGGACAGGGATTGAGGTATGGCTACACCTTC. It specifies CASSPGQGLRYGYTF.

In its sample, this clone was seen once. J is TRBJ2-5 and V is TRBV29-1; D is possibly TRBD2 (6 bases). V shed 1 base and J shed 3 bases, with 12 bases lying between them. The CDR3 is 14 residues long. Germline CDR1 is SQVTM and CDR2 is ANQGSEA. Here the CDR3 reads CSVEAQGLKETQYF. DNA for the CDR3: TGCAGCGTTGAAGCGCAGGGACTTAAAGAGACCCAGTACTTC.

The chain couples TRBV11-2 to TRBJ2-5; TRBD2 agrees at 7 bases. The CDR3 loop spans 18 amino acids. The germline V gene encodes CDR1 SGHAT and CDR2 FQNNGV. Trimming removed 0 bases from V and 1 base from J; junction bases left unmatched: 11. For the CDR3, the DNA is TGTGCCAGCAGCTTAGATCGGAAAAGCGGGGTAATCCAAGAGACCCAGTACTTC. This gives the protein CASSLDRKSGVIQETQYF.

The chain combines TRBV28 with TRBJ2-1, with 10 bases fitting TRBD1. The CDR3 has 16 residues. Trimming took 5 bases from V and 2 from J; bases not matched to a gene: 6. Germline V gene lookup returns CDR1 MDHEN and CDR2 SYDVKM. For the CDR3, the DNA is TGTGCCAGCAGTCCTTGGGACAGGGGCACCTACAATGAGCAGTTCTTC. Translated: CASSPWDRGTYNEQFF.

This clone was recorded once. This chain links TRBV19 with TRBJ2-2; a weak D match, TRBD1 (6 bases). CDR3 length: 17 amino acids. V lost 7 bases to trimming and J lost 4 bases, with 22 bases between them. Germline V gives CDR1 LNHDA, CDR2 SQIVND (reference sequence). The CDR3 bases are TGTGCCAGTACCCCTAGGAGAAGGGGGATGTCCACCGGGGAGCTGTTTTTT. It is translated as CASTPRRRGMSTGELFF.

This clone has just one count. The rearrangement joins TRBV20-1 to TRBJ2-1, with TRBD2 matching over 9 bases. This CDR3 is 15 amino acids long. Looked up from germline, CDR1 is DFQATT and CDR2 is SNEGSKA (reference sequence). The trim removed 3 bases at V and 0 bases at J, leaving 3 bases unmatched. CDR3 coding DNA: TGCAGTGCTAGTGGGCGGGGGGGCTCCTACAATGAGCAGTTCTTC. It encodes CSASGRGGSYNEQFF.

The genes are TRBV9 and TRBJ2-2; TRBD2 agrees at 11 bases. The CDR3 spans 17 residues. Germline CDR1 is SGDLS and CDR2 is YYNGEE. The V segment lost 3 bases and the J segment 6 bases; nucleotides outside the gene matches: 10. The CDR3 here is CASSASSGGAIAGELFF. The CDR3 DNA reads TGTGCCAGCAGCGCGAGTAGCGGGGGGGCAATCGCCGGGGAGCTGTTTTTT.

The chain carries TRBV7-3 and TRBJ1-1, with D hard to call. Trimming removed 5 bases from V and 0 bases from J, with 7 bases in between. The length of the CDR3 is 13 residues. Germline CDR1 and CDR2: SGHTA and FQGTGA. CDR3 DNA sequence: TGTGCCAGCAGCCCGTCGGTGAACACTGAAGCTTTCTTT. As protein: CASSPSVNTEAFF.

The genes are TRBV7-9 and TRBJ2-3; TRBD2 aligns across 7 bases. Unmatched junction bases numbered 4, after V lost 4 bases and J lost 3 bases. Germline CDR1 and CDR2: SEHNR and FQNEAQ (reference sequence). The CDR3 length is 14 residues. CDR3 sequence reads: CASSSGAGTDTQYF. DNA for the CDR3: TGTGCCAGCAGCTCCGGAGCGGGAACAGATACGCAGTATTTT.

The count of this clone is one. The chain is built from TRBV28 and TRBJ1-1; the D gene is possibly TRBD1 (6 bases). The CDR3 is 15 amino acids. Germline lookup yields CDR1 MDHEN and CDR2 SYDVKM. The V and J ends lost 7 bases and 1 base respectively, with 16 bases between them. In nucleotides, the CDR3 is TGTGCCAGCATCCCAAACCAGGGGAGGAACACTGAAGCTTTCTTT. It specifies CASIPNQGRNTEAFF.